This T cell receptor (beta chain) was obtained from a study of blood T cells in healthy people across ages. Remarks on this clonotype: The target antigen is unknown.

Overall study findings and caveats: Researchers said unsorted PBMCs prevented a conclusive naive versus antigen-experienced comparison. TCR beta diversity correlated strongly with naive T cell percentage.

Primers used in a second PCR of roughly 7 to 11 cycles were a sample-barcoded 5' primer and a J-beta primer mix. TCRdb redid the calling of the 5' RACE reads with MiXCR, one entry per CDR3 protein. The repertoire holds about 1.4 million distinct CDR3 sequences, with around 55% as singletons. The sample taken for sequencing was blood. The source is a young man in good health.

CDR3 nucleotides: TGTGCCAGCAGGATACTAGCGGGGGGGGGAAAAGAGACCCAGTACTTC. Translated: CASRILAGGGKETQYF. The chain has TRBV27 and TRBJ2-7, with TRBD2 matching over 13 bases. Gene TRBJ2-5 matches the end of the DNA better, so the J call may be wrong. The CDR3 contains 16 residues. Germline V lookup: CDR1 MNHEY, CDR2 SMNVEV (reference sequence).